The T cell receptor beta chain under discussion was sequenced for a study of cytotoxic CD8 clonotypes in ibrutinib-treated CLL. At the level of the study: Median treatment time before response sampling was about 12 months, range 6 to 36.

The intended depth for sequencing was 1 in 200,000 to 1 in 1 million T cells. Method: immunoSEQ multiplex PCR; TCRdb's copy keeps in-frame clones and lacks some. The data contain some 47,000 clones, 57% of them seen just once; the ten biggest clones take up around 30%. A note on this clone: Its antigen is not identified.

Germline V gene lookup returns CDR1 ENHRY and CDR2 SYGVKD. V lost 4 bases and J lost 6; bases outside the gene matches: 4. The CDR3 contains 13 residues. Whole-study results and caveats: Clonality was elevated at ibrutinib response and had returned toward baseline at progression.

This specimen was PBMCs, taken after 24 months of ibrutinib treatment. The chain joins TRBV10-3 to TRBJ1-2; TRBD1 matches 8 bases. This TCR was sampled from a human donor with chronic lymphocytic leukemia. CDR3 nucleotides: TGTGCCATCAGTGGTCAGGGGGCGCATGGCTACACCTTC. This codes for CAISGQGAHGYTF.